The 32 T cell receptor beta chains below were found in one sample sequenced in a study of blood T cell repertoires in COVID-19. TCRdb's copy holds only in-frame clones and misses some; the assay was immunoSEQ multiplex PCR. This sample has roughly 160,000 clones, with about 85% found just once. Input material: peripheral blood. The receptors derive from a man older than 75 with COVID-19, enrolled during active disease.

CDR3 coding DNA: TGTGCCAGCAGTCGTCCGGGACAGGGGAGGAATGAGCAGTTCTTC. Translating gives CASSRPGQGRNEQFF. The rearrangement joins TRBV28 to TRBJ2-1; 10 nucleotides agree with TRBD1. The CDR3 runs to 15 residues. J gave up 7 bases and V 5 bases, and 8 bases lay outside the gene matches. Looked up from germline, CDR1 is MDHEN and CDR2 is SYDVKM.

The CDR3 nucleotides are TGTGCCAGCAGTGAAAGGATAGGCAACCGGGGGTACACAGATACGCAGTATTTT. This translates into CASSERIGNRGYTDTQYF. The V and J genes are TRBV6-1 and TRBJ2-3; D is possibly TRBD2 (6 bases). Germline assignment: CDR1 MNHNS and CDR2 SASEGT. Trimming pared 2 bases from V and 2 bases from J, leaving 20 bases between. The CDR3 runs 18 residues.

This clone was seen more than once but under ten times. DNA of the CDR3: TGTGCCAGCAGCTATGGCCTAAGGGGGTCCTATAGCAATCAGCCCCAGCATTTT. Its translation is CASSYGLRGSYSNQPQHF. The chain carries TRBV7-2 and TRBJ1-5, with D possibly being TRBD1 (6 bases). V dropped 4 bases and J dropped 0 bases, with 19 bases sitting between them. From germline, CDR1 is SGHTA and CDR2 FQGNSA. The CDR3 totals 18 residues.

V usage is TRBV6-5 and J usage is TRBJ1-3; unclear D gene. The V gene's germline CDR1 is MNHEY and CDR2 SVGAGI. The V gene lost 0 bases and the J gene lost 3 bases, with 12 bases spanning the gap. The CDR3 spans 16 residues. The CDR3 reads CASSYSPIGGGNTIYF. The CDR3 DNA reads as TGTGCCAGCAGTTACTCCCCCATCGGAGGTGGAAACACCATATATTTT.

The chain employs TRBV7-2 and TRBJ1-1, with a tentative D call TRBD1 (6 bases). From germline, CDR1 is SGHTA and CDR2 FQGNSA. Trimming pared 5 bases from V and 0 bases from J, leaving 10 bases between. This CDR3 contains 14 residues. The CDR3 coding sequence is TGTGCCAGCAGCACACAGGGATTGAACACTGAAGCTTTCTTT. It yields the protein CASSTQGLNTEAFF.

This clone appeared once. The CDR3: CASSLNPSGAYNEQFF. In DNA form, the CDR3 reads TGCGCCAGCAGCTTGAATCCTAGCGGGGCCTACAATGAGCAGTTCTTC. The chain employs TRBV5-1 and TRBJ2-1; 9 bases map to TRBD2. The length of the CDR3 is 16 residues. V shed 1 base, J shed 2 bases, and the junction held 4 bases outside the gene matches. The germline CDR1 and CDR2 sequences are SGHRS and YFSETQ.

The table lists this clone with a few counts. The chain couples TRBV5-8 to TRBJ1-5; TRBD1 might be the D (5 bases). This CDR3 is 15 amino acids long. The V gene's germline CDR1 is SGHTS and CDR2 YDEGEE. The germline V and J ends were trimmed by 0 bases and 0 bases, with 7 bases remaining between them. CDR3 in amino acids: CASSLGQGSNQPQHF. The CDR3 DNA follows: TGTGCCAGCAGCTTGGGGCAGGGTAGCAATCAGCCCCAGCATTTT.

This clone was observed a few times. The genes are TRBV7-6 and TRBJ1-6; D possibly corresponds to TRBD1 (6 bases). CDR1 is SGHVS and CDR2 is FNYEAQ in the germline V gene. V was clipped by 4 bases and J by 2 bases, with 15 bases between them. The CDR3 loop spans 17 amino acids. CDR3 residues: CASSSVQGGTYNSPLHF. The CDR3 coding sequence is TGTGCCAGCAGCTCAGTACAGGGAGGGACCTATAATTCACCCCTCCACTTT.

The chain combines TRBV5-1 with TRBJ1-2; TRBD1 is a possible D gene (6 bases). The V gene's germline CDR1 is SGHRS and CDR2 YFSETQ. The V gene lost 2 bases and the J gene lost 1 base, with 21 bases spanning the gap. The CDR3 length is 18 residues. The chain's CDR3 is CASSFATPGESGNYGYTF. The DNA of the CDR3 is TGCGCCAGCAGCTTCGCCACCCCAGGGGAATCTGGTAACTATGGCTACACCTTC.

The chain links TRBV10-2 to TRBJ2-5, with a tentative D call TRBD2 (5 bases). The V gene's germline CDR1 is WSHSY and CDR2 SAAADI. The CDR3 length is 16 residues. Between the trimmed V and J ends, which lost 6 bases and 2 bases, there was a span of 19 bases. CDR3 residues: CASRDPGESWQETQYF. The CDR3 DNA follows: TGCGCCAGCAGGGACCCCGGGGAGAGTTGGCAAGAGACCCAGTACTTC.

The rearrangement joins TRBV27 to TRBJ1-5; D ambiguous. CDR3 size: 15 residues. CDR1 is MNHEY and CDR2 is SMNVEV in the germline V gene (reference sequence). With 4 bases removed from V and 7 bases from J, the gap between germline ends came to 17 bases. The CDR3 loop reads CASSSQSGFRQPQHF. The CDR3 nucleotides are TGTGCCAGCAGTTCCCAGAGCGGCTTCAGGCAGCCCCAGCATTTT.

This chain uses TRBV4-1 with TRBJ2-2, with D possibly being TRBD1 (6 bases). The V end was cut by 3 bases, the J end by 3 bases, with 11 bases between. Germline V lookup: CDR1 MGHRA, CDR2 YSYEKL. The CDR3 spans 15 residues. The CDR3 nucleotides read TGCGCCAGCAGCCAGGGGGCTTGGGACACCGGGGAGCTGTTTTTT. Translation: CASSQGAWDTGELFF.

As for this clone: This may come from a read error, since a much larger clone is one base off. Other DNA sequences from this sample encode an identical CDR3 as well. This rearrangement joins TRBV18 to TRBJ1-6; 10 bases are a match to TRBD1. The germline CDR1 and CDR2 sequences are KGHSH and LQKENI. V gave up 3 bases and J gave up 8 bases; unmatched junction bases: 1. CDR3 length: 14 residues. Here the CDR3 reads CASSPTGGDSPLHF. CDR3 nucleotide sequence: TGTGCCAGCTCACCGACAGGGGGCGATTCACCCCTCCACTTT. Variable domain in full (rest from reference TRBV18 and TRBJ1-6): NAGVMQNPRHLVRRRGQEARLRCSPMKGHSHVYWYRQLPEEGLKFMVYLQKENIIDESGMPKERFSAEFPKEGPSILRIQQVVRGDSAAYFCASSPTGGDSPLHFGNGTRLTVT.

The DNA of the CDR3 is TGTGCCAGCAGCTTAGAGGGAGGGAATGAGCAGTTCTTC. Its translation is CASSLEGGNEQFF. The chain combines TRBV7-9 with TRBJ2-1, with 7 bases matching TRBD2. Trimming at V came to 1 base and at J to 7 bases, leaving 1 base not matched to a gene. The CDR3 is 13 amino acids. Germline CDR1 is SEHNR and CDR2 is FQNEAQ (reference sequence).

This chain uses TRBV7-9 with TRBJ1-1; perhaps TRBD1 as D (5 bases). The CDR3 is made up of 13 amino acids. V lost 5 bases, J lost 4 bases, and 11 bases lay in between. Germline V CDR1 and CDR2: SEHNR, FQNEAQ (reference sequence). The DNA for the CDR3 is TGTGCCAGCAGCCTGGGCGGGGCCACTGAAGCTTTCTTT. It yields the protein CASSLGGATEAFF.

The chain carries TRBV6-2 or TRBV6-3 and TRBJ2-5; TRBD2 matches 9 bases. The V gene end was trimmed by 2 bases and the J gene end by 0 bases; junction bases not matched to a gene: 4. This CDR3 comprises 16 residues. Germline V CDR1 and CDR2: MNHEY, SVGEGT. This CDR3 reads CASSYAASGDQETQYF. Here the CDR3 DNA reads TGTGCCAGCAGTTACGCGGCTAGCGGGGACCAAGAGACCCAGTACTTC.

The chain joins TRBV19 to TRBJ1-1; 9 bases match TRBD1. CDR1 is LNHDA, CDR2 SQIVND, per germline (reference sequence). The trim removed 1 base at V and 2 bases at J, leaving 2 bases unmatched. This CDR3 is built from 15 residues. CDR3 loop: CASSIADRGNTEAFF. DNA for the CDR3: TGTGCCAGTAGTATAGCGGACAGGGGAAACACTGAAGCTTTCTTT.

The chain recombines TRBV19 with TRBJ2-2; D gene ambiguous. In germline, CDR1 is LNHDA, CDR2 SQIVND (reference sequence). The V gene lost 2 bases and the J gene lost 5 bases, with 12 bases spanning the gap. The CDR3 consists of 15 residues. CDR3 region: CASSISSGLTGELFF. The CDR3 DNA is TGTGCCAGTAGTATATCCTCAGGCCTGACCGGGGAGCTGTTTTTT.

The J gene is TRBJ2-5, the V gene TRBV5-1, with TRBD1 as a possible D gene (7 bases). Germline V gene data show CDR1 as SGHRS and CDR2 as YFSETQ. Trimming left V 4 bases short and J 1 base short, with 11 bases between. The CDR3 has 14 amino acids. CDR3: CASSGGTAQETQYF. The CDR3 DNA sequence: TGCGCCAGCAGCGGCGGGACAGCCCAAGAGACCCAGTACTTC.

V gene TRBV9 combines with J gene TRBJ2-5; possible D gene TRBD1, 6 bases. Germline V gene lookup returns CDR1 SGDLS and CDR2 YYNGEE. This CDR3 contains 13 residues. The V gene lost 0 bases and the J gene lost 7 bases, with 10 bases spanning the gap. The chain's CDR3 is CASSVGGGVTQYF. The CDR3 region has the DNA TGTGCCAGCAGCGTAGGAGGGGGTGTGACCCAGTACTTC.

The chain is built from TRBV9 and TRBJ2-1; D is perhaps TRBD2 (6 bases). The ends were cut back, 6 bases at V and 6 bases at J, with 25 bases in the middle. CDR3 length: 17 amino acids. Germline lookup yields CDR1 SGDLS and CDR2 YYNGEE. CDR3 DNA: TGTGCCAGCAAAATAGGCGGGGAGGCTAGCGCCCTCAATGAGCAGTTCTTC. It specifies CASKIGGEASALNEQFF.

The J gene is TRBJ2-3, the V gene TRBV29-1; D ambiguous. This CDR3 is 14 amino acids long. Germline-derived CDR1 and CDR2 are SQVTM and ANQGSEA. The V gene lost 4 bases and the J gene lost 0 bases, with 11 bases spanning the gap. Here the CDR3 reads CSVGSWQSTDTQYF. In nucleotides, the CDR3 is TGCAGCGTTGGATCCTGGCAAAGCACAGATACGCAGTATTTT.

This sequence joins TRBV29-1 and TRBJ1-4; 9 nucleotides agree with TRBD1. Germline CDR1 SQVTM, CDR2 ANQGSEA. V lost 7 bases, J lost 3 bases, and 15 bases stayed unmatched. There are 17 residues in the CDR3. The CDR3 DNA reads TGCAGCGCCTTATATCGGGACAGGGAGTTGTCTAATGAAAAACTGTTTTTT. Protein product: CSALYRDRELSNEKLFF.

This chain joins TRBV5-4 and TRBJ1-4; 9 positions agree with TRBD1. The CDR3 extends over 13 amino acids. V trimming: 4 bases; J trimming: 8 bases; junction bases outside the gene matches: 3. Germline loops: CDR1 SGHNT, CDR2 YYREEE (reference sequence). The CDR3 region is CASSGDRDEKLFF. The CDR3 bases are TGTGCCAGCAGCGGGGACAGGGACGAAAAACTGTTTTTT. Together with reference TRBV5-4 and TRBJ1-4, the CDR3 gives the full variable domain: ETGVTQSPTHLIKTRGQQVTLRCSSQSGHNTVSWYQQALGQGPQFIFQYYREEENGRGNFPPRFSGLQFPNYSSELNVNALELDDSALYLCASSGDRDEKLFFGSGTQLSVL.

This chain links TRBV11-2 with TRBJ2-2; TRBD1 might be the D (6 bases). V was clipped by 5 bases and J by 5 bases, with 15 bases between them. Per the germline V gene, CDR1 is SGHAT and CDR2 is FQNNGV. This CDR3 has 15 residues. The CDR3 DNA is TGTGCCAGCAGCCACGGAGGACAGTTTACCGGGGAGCTGTTTTTT. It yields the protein CASSHGGQFTGELFF.

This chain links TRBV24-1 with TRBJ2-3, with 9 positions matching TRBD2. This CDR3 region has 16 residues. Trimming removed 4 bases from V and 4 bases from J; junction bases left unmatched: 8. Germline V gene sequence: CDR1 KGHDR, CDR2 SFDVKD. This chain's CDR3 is CATSDWTSEGADTQYF. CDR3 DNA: TGTGCCACCAGTGACTGGACTAGCGAGGGGGCAGATACGCAGTATTTT.

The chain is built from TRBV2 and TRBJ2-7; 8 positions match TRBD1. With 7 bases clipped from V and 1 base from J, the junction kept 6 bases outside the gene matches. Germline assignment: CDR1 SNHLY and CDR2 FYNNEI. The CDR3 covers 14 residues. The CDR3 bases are TGTGCCAGCAACCAGGGGGCCTTTTCCTACGAGCAGTACTTC. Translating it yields CASNQGAFSYEQYF. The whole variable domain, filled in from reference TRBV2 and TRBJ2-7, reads EPEVTQTPSHQVTQMGQEVILRCVPISNHLYFYWYRQILGQKVEFLVSFYNNEISEKSEIFDDQFSVERPDGSNFTLKIRSTKLEDSAMYFCASNQGAFSYEQYFGPGTRLTVT.

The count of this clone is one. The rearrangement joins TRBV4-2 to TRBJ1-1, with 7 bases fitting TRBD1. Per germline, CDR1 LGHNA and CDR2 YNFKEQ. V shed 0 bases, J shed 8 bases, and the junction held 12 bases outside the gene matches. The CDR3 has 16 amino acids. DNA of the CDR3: TGTGCCAGCAGCCAAGATGGGGACAGCGAGCTAAGGGAAGCTTTCTTT. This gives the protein CASSQDGDSELREAFF.

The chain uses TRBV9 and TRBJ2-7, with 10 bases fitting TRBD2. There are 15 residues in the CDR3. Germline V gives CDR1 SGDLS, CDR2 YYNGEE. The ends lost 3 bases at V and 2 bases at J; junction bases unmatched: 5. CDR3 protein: CASSATGTSAYEQYF. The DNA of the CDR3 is TGTGCCAGCAGCGCGACCGGGACTAGCGCCTACGAGCAGTACTTC.

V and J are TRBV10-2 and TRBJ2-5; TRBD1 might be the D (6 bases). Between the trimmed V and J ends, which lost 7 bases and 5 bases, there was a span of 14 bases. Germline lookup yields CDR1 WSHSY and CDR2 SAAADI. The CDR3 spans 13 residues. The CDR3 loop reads CASKWGPRETQYF. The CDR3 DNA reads TGCGCCAGCAAATGGGGGCCTCGGGAGACCCAGTACTTC.

CDR3 in amino acids: CASSALHPQGRLGQYF. CDR3 DNA sequence: TGTGCCAGCAGTGCCCTCCATCCCCAGGGTCGGTTGGGGCAGTACTTC. V is TRBV6-1 and J is TRBJ2-7; a weak D match, TRBD1 (5 bases). Between the trimmed V and J ends, which lost 4 bases and 9 bases, there was a span of 25 bases. Looked up from germline, CDR1 is MNHNS and CDR2 is SASEGT. CDR3 length: 16 amino acids.

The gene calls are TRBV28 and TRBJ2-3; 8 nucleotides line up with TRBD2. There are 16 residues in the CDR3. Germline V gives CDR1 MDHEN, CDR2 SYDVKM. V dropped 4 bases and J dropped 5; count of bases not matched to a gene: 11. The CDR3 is CASSSTRAGVGDTQYF. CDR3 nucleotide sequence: TGTGCCAGCAGTTCCACTCGAGCGGGGGTCGGAGATACGCAGTATTTT. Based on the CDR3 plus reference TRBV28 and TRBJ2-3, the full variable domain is DVKVTQSSRYLVKRTGEKVFLECVQDMDHENMFWYRQDPGLGLRLIYFSYDVKMKEKGDIPEGYSVSREKKERFSLILESASTNQTSMYLCASSSTRAGVGDTQYFGPGTRLTVL.